The present T cell receptor beta chain was sequenced within a study of T cell responses to AZD1222 COVID-19 vaccine. General observations from the study: Baseline serology detected seropositivity in only a handful of AZD1222 recipients. Repertoire sampling was restricted to post-peak T cell response timepoints. Unmutated variant regions are reportedly the target of nearly half of TCRs that are spike-specific.

As for this clone: Antigen unknown.

Profiling relied on immunoSEQ multiplex PCR, and the TCRdb table lists in-frame clones only, not all of them. The table lists tens of thousands of clones, approximately 90% of them singletons, with about 28% in the top ten. The CDR3 covers 15 residues. Trimming pared 9 bases from V and 5 bases from J, leaving 22 bases between. Germline V gives CDR1 MDHEN, CDR2 SYDVKM. Source: peripheral blood, taken 28 days after the second AZD1222 dose. This sequence originates from an adult who received the AZD1222 COVID-19 vaccine. This chain connects TRBV28 to TRBJ1-1; no firm D call. The DNA for the CDR3 is TGTGCCAGTAGGGTGCCTACCCAGGCGGGTACTGAAGCTTTCTTT. Amino acids: CASRVPTQAGTEAFF.